This T cell receptor (beta chain) was profiled in a study of T-cell reconstitution after alpha-beta-depleted transplantation in children. Overall study findings and caveats: Reported findings indicate that, about two months after transplant, alpha-beta T cells came from several hundred expanded clones, which were derived from non-depleted graft cells. One year after transplant, T-cell counts and diversity came mostly from newly produced T cells. Where some patients showed high TCRbeta diversity at day 60, it came from recipient T cells and thymic progenitors that had survived.

A few counts support this clonotype. Its antigen is unknown. Researchers prepared the TCRbeta library using unique molecular identifiers, the study reports. MiXCR, run by TCRdb on the PCR reads, gives a single entry per CDR3 protein. The sample lists about 280,000 distinct CDR3 sequences, roughly 10% occurring once. CDR3 length equals 16 residues. CDR1 and CDR2 from the germline V gene are DFQATT and SNEGSKA (reference sequence). V was clipped by 5 bases and J by 7 bases; unmatched bases: 10. The chain joins TRBV20-1 to TRBJ2-2; the match to TRBD2 covers 13 bases. The sequencing here drew on peripheral blood, taken 180 days after TCRalphabeta/CD19-depleted stem cell transplant. The source of this sequence is a male patient aged 2-9 years who had a stem cell transplant for chronic granulomatous disease, so the T cells may come from the graft donor. The CDR3 nucleotides read TGCAGTGCTGAGCGAGGACTAGCGGGAGAGTTCGGGGAGCTGTTTTTT. It specifies CSAERGLAGEFGELFF.